The 8 T cell receptor beta chains given below trace back to one sample, sequenced in a study of identifying expanded T cells in peripheral blood. Produced via immunoSEQ multiplex PCR; TCRdb's table is partial and in-frame only. This table has 50,000 to 60,000 clones, approximately 82% appearing once. Sequences were obtained from blood. The receptors stem from a person aged 18 to 75 in good health.

This clone was detected only once. The chain links TRBV6-6 to TRBJ2-5; 12 bases agree with TRBD2. With V trimmed by 4 bases and J by 3 bases, 0 bases remained unmatched. The CDR3 is 14 amino acids. The V gene's germline CDR1 is MNHNY and CDR2 SVGAGI (reference sequence). The CDR3 region is CASSSSGREETQYF. CDR3 DNA: TGTGCCAGCAGTTCTAGCGGGAGGGAAGAGACCCAGTACTTC.

The sample holds a few counts of this clone. This sequence joins TRBV5-1 and TRBJ1-4; D remains unclear. Looked up from germline, CDR1 is SGHRS and CDR2 is YFSETQ. Between the trimmed V and J ends, which lost 0 bases and 5 bases, there was a span of 14 bases. The CDR3 sequence is 16 residues long. The CDR3 coding sequence is TGCGCCAGCAGCTTGGGGCAGGTGGAGGCCAATGAAAAACTGTTTTTT. This translates into CASSLGQVEANEKLFF.

The chain carries TRBV7-9 and TRBJ2-1; 9 bases line up with TRBD2. The CDR3 contains 17 residues. V lost 6 bases and J lost 4; bases outside the gene matches: 13. CDR1 is SEHNR and CDR2 is FQNEAQ in the germline V gene (reference sequence). Written as DNA, the CDR3 is TGTGCCAGCAGTTCGGCGGACGGGCTAGCGGGGTACAATGAGCAGTTCTTC. Translated, it gives CASSSADGLAGYNEQFF.

This rearrangement joins TRBV5-1 to TRBJ2-1; 10 nucleotides align to TRBD2. In germline, CDR1 is SGHRS, CDR2 YFSETQ. With V trimmed by 8 bases and J by 8 bases, 13 bases remained unmatched. This CDR3 spans 15 amino acids. The DNA of the CDR3 is TGCGCCAGTAGCCCCGATGCTAGCGGGAGTGATGAGCAGTTCTTC. Its translation: CASSPDASGSDEQFF.

This chain connects TRBV7-9 to TRBJ2-7; 8 bases match TRBD1. The CDR3 extends over 13 amino acids. Germline lookup yields CDR1 SEHNR and CDR2 FQNEAQ (reference sequence). V shed 2 bases and J 6 bases; nucleotides not matched to a gene: 3. CDR3 amino acids: CASSLNRGSEQYV. The DNA for the CDR3 is TGTGCCAGCAGCTTAAACAGGGGGTCCGAGCAGTACGTC.

The genes are TRBV28 and TRBJ2-1; tentatively, D is TRBD1 (6 bases). The CDR3 has 17 amino acids. V was shortened by 4 bases and J by 2 bases, with 18 bases between the two germline ends. The germline CDR1 and CDR2 sequences are MDHEN and SYDVKM. CDR3 loop: CASSSDQQGLAYNEQFF. The CDR3 nucleotides read TGTGCCAGCAGTTCCGACCAACAGGGATTAGCCTACAATGAGCAGTTCTTC.

The chain carries TRBV2 and TRBJ1-1; maybe TRBD1 (6 bases). The CDR3 sequence is 15 residues long. CDR1 and CDR2 from the germline V gene are SNHLY and FYNNEI. V was trimmed by 2 bases and J by 4 bases, leaving 14 bases between them. The CDR3 reads CASSENPRGGTEAFF. For the CDR3, the DNA is TGTGCCAGCAGTGAAAATCCTCGAGGGGGCACTGAAGCTTTCTTT. Combining the CDR3 with reference TRBV2 and TRBJ1-1 gives the whole variable domain EPEVTQTPSHQVTQMGQEVILRCVPISNHLYFYWYRQILGQKVEFLVSFYNNEISEKSEIFDDQFSVERPDGSNFTLKIRSTKLEDSAMYFCASSENPRGGTEAFFGQGTRLTVV.

The chain links TRBV27 to TRBJ2-3; D remains unclear. The CDR3 contains 17 residues. V lost 6 bases and J 0 bases, leaving 19 bases between the germline ends. The germline gives CDR1 MNHEY, CDR2 SMNVEV (reference sequence). The CDR3: CASRNYDRASSTDTQYF. The CDR3 DNA reads TGTGCCAGCAGAAACTATGACCGGGCCTCTAGCACAGATACGCAGTATTTT.